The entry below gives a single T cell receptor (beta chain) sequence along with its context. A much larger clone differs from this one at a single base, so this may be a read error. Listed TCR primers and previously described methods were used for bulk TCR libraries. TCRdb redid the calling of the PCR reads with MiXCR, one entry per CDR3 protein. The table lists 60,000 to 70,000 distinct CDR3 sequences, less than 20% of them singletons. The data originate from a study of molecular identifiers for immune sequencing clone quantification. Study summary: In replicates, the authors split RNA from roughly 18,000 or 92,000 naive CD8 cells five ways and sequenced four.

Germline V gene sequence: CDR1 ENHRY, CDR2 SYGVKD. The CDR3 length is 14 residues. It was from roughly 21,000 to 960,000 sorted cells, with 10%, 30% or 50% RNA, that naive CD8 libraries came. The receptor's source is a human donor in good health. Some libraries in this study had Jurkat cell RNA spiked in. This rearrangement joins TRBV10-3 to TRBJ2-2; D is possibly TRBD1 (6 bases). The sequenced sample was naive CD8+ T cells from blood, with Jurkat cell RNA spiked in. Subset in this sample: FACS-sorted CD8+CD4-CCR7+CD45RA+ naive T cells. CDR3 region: CAINPGRDTGELSF. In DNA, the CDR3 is TGTGCCATCAACCCAGGACGGGACACCGGGGAGCTGTCTTTT.